The present T cell receptor beta chain was sequenced within a study of cytomegalovirus exposure and HLA in healthy donors. About the study: Around 80 million unique TCRs from HLA-typed donors were held in an early data release. Study-level points and caveats: Across all donors, roughly uniform sequencing depth was an assumption of the presence/absence analyses. Associated with cytomegalovirus, according to the listing, were some 180 TCR beta chains. Across donors, most TCRs were seen rarely, yet some public ones were widespread.

The V end lost 4 bases, the J end lost 2 bases, and 22 bases lay between the germline ends. Germline V gene sequence: CDR1 SGHDT, CDR2 YYEEEE. The CDR3 totals 17 residues. The primer mix had 60 Vbeta and 13 Jbeta primers. Assay: immunoSEQ multiplex PCR; the TCRdb copy retains only in-frame clones and omits some. The sample holds 120,000 or so clones, around 70% seen once. The sample holds a few counts of this clone. Its matching antigen is unknown. Sequenced sample: PBMCs. This sequence was found in a man aged 40-55 years in good health and CMV-seropositive. This chain uses TRBV5-6 with TRBJ2-7; weak D call: TRBD2 (6 bases). The CDR3 sequence: CASSPLGTSKVAYEQYF. The CDR3 region has the DNA TGTGCCAGCAGCCCGCTGGGAACTAGCAAGGTAGCCTACGAGCAGTACTTC.